The source of this TCR beta chain is a study of shared clonotypes between healthy human individuals. Regarding the study as a whole: Sample collection involved blood only; tissue repertoires are likely different. Sequencing depth was expected to influence donor clonotype sharing. With several donors compared, around 5.4% of naive CD4 clonotypes were shared.

In the case of this clone: The antigen is undetermined.

Per the authors' pipeline: Filtering differed since immunoSEQ provided only junctions, with no quality scores. Sequencing was performed with immunoSEQ multiplex PCR; in TCRdb, only in-frame clones are kept and a portion is missing. V, J and clone size are those of that table, while D and trimming were read from the DNA. The table has 1.5 million to 2.5 million clones, about 95% seen once; the top ten hold approximately 1%. Terminally differentiated effector memory CD45RA+ cells were excluded from the naive CD8 cells, which were CD45RO-negative and positively selected for CCR7. The sequence came from a man aged 18 to 30 in good health. The sample consisted of naive CD8+ T cells sorted from blood.

CDR3 nucleotides: TGTGCCAGCAGCTTAGAGCAAGGGGGCGAACGTCTTGGCTACACCTTC. Protein: CASSLEQGGERLGYTF. V gene TRBV13 combines with J gene TRBJ1-2, with 7 positions matching TRBD1. Trimming took 1 base from V and 7 from J; bases not matched to a gene: 12. The germline gives CDR1 PRHDT, CDR2 FYEKMQ (reference sequence). The CDR3 contains 16 residues.